This TCR beta chain was recovered during a study of vaccination and CD4 T cells after COVID-19. At the level of the study: The convalescents comprised six males and four females, two of them Hispanic. Post-COVID samples had a sampling time that fell a median around 100 days after diagnosis (range 35 to 161). General study findings and limits: The median SARS-CoV-2-reactive clonotype number increased from 21 to 38, without statistical significance. Spike mono-reactivity was the property of 304 of 307 vaccine-specific clones in convalescent patients.

TCRdb reprocessed the PCR reads via MiXCR and lists one record per CDR3 protein. Of some 29,000 distinct CDR3 sequences in the sample, 50% were seen once. With regard to this clonotype: Its antigen is not known.

CDR1 and CDR2 (germline): MNHEY, SVGEGT. Germline trimming cut 10 bases from V and 8 bases from J; bases unmatched to any gene: 18. This CDR3 is 16 amino acids long. Documented time point: late sampling 161 to 241 days after vaccination in a few convalescent patients. The V gene is TRBV6-2 or TRBV6-3, the J gene TRBJ2-2; 8 positions agree with TRBD2. The clonotype was recovered from a human donor who had recovered from COVID-19. Sequencing used CD4+ T cells from blood, obtained about 7 months after SARS-CoV-2 vaccination. CDR3 sequence: CATTRFLLADGGELFF. As DNA, the CDR3 is TGTGCCACCACTAGATTTCTACTAGCGGACGGGGGGGAGCTGTTTTTT.